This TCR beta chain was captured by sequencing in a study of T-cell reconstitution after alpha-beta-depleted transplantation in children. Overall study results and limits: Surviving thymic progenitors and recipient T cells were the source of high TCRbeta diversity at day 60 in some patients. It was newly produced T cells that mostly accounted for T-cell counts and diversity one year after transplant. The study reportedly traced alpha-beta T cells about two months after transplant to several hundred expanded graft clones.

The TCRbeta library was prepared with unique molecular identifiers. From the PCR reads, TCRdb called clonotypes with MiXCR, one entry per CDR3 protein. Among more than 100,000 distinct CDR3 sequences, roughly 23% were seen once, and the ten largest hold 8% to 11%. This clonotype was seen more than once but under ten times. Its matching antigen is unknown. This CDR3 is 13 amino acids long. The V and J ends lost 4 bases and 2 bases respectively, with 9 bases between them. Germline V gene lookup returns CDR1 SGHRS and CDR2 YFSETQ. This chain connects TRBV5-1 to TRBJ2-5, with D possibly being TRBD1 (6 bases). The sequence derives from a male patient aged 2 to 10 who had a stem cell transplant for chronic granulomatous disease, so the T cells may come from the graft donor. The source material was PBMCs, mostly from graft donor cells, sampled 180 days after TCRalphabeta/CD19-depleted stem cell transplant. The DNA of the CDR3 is TGCGCCAGCAGCCCCGGACAGCAAGAGACCCAGTACTTC. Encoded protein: CASSPGQQETQYF. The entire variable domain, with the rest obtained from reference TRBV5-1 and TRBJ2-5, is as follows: KAGVTQTPRYLIKTRGQQVTLSCSPISGHRSVSWYQQTPGQGLQFLFEYFSETQRNKGNFPGRFSGRQFSNSRSEMNVSTLELGDSALYLCASSPGQQETQYFGPGTRLLVL.